This T cell receptor beta chain originates from a study of blood T cell repertoires in COVID-19. Whole-study context: The United States, Italy and Spain provided the acute and convalescent COVID-19 samples. Sources were T cells, B-cell-depleted T cells, or PBMCs; the material itself was cDNA or gDNA.

Trimming took off 2 bases at V and 9 bases at J, with 8 bases between the two ends. Germline CDR1 and CDR2: KGHSH and LQKENI. This CDR3 has 12 residues. Authors' data handling: Estimated nucleated cell counts came from reference gene primer amplification. TCRdb keeps only in-frame clones here, not all; method: immunoSEQ multiplex PCR. The DNA gave D and trimming, while V, J and clone size come from that table. The table records roughly 80,000 clones, around nine tenths of them present only once. This chain joins TRBV18 and TRBJ2-1; no firm D call. Sequences were obtained from peripheral blood. The sequence was collected from a woman of 80 years or more with active or convalescent COVID-19. The CDR3 region is CASSPMNIEQFF. In DNA, the CDR3 is TGTGCCAGCTCACCAATGAACATTGAGCAGTTCTTC.